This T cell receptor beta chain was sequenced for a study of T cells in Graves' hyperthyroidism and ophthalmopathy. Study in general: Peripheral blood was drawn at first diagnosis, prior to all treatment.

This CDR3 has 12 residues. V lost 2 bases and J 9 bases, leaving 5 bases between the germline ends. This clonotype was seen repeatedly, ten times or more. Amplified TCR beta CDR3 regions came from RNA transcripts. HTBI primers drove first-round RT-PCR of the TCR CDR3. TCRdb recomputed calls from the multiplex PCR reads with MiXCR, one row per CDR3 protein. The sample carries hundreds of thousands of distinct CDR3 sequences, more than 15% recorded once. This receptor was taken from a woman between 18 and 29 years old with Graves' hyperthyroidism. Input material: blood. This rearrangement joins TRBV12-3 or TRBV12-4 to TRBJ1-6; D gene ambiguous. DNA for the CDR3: TGTGCCAGCAGTTTAAATTTTTCACCCCTCCACTTT. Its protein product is CASSLNFSPLHF.